This T cell receptor beta chain stems from a study of CD8 T cells in Susac syndrome. Study as a whole: At blood draw, Susac syndrome patients were therapy-naive, on corticosteroids, or on intravenous immunoglobulin alone.

cDNA came from approximately 0.5 to 1 ug RNA primed by random hexamers. TCRdb re-analysed the immunoSEQ multiplex PCR reads in MiXCR, keeping a single row per CDR3 protein. This repertoire shows under 70,000 distinct CDR3 sequences, around 95% found once; its top ten account for roughly 0.8%. Notes on this clonotype: Its specificity is unknown.

The study's findings and limits: CD8+ clonal expansion in Susac was maximal in TEMRA cells and in active patients.

The CDR3 totals 16 residues. Trimming took 0 bases from V and 8 from J, leaving 17 bases between them. Germline V gene data show CDR1 as SEHNR and CDR2 as FQNEAQ (reference sequence). The source of this sequence is a human donor with Susac syndrome. Sequencing was performed on CD8+ T cells from PBMCs. The chain joins TRBV7-9 to TRBJ2-1; maybe TRBD1 (6 bases). CDR3 residues: CASSLAAGEAGDEQFF. In nucleotides, the CDR3 is TGTGCCAGCAGCTTAGCTGCAGGGGAAGCTGGCGATGAGCAGTTCTTC.